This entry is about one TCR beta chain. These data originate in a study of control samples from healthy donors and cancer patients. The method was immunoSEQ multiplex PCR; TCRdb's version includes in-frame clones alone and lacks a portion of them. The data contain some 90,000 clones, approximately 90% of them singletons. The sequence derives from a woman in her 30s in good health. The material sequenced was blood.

The CDR3 nucleotides are TGTGCCAGCAGAACACAGGGGTACTATGGCTACACCTTC. Translated: CASRTQGYYGYTF. The rearrangement joins TRBV28 to TRBJ1-2; 7 nucleotides line up with TRBD1. V was pared by 6 bases and J by 3 bases, with 4 bases of the junction left unmatched. This CDR3 is built from 13 residues. Germline CDR1 is MDHEN and CDR2 is SYDVKM.